The TCR beta chain described here comes from a study of TIL therapy for anti-PD-1-resistant metastatic lung cancer. Germline lookup yields CDR1 SGHTA and CDR2 FQGTGA. Trimming took off 0 bases at V and 6 bases at J, with 6 bases between the two ends. This CDR3 has 14 amino acids. Time point meaning: pre-treatment sample, taken before nivolumab and TIL therapy. Sequencing used immunoSEQ v3. Sequencing depth was approximately 2 million read pairs for survey level, roughly 4.5-6.5 million for deep. TCRdb's copy holds only in-frame clones and misses some; the assay was immunoSEQ multiplex PCR. The sample lists roughly 58,000 clones; roughly four fifths were seen once.

The source of this sequence is a person aged 25-85 years with non-small cell lung cancer. V gene TRBV7-3 combines with J gene TRBJ1-6; D uncertain. The source material was blood, sampled at baseline. CDR3 amino acids: CASSLTLSNSPLHF. The CDR3 DNA is TGTGCCAGCAGCTTAACGCTTTCTAATTCACCCCTCCACTTT.